This T cell receptor beta chain came from a study of early T cells in non-severe SARS-CoV-2 infection. Study in general: The input, bulk RNA from unsorted whole blood, was sequenced, and chains were unpaired. Study results and caveats: Using VDJdb, the matching emphasized anti-spike CD8 responses while missing private and CD4 specificities.

This clonotype was observed many times. Its antigen remains unknown. The TCR library protocol attached unique molecular identifiers to the individual cDNA molecules. One entry per CDR3 protein results from TCRdb running MiXCR on the 5' RACE reads. This table holds 45,000 or so distinct CDR3 sequences, approximately 4% found once. There are 17 residues in the CDR3. Germline V gene lookup returns CDR1 KGHDR and CDR2 SFDVKD. V was clipped by 2 bases and J by 6 bases; unmatched bases: 11. The TCR originated in an adult who was a healthcare worker with PCR-confirmed SARS-CoV-2 infection or an uninfected control (not recorded which). The sequenced sample consisted of whole blood. The rearrangement joins TRBV24-1 to TRBJ2-2; 7 bases match TRBD2. The CDR3 sequence is CATSDSRGSGKAGELFF. In DNA, the CDR3 is TGTGCCACCAGTGATTCCCGAGGGAGCGGGAAGGCCGGGGAGCTGTTTTTT.